Listed below are T cell receptor beta chains from one sample, sequenced in a study of blood T cell repertoires in COVID-19. Sequencing was performed with immunoSEQ multiplex PCR; in TCRdb, only in-frame clones are kept and a portion is missing. This sample yields roughly 80,000 clones, of which around 80% are seen a single time; around 5.8% belongs to the top ten. Sequenced: peripheral blood. The receptor set was obtained from a man in his 60s with active or convalescent COVID-19. Each CDR3 is given with its conserved first and last residue. Each record gives: D gene, clone size, V gene, J gene, CDR3 protein, CDR3 DNA. A D gene is named only where the DNA matches it firmly. A row's size may be missing; if present it is once, few, many or a size class.

>-|-|TRBV6-2/TRBV6-3|TRBJ1-4
CASSTGRQATNEKLFF
TGTGCCAGCAGCACCGGGCGACAGGCAACTAATGAAAAACTGTTTTTT
>-|once|TRBV2|TRBJ2-5
CASSEALADYQETQYF
TGTGCCAGCAGTGAAGCTTTGGCGGATTATCAAGAGACCCAGTACTTC
>-|-|TRBV5-4|TRBJ1-4
CASSLRGGEKLFF
TGTGCCAGCAGCTTAAGGGGGGGGGAAAAACTGTTTTTT
>-|-|TRBV30|TRBJ2-2
CAWLAGATGELFF
TGTGCCTGGTTGGCGGGGGCAACCGGGGAGCTGTTTTTT
>-|-|TRBV15|TRBJ2-1
CATSRDLLSSYNEQFF
TGTGCCACCAGCAGAGATCTCCTGAGCTCCTACAATGAGCAGTTCTTC
>-|-|TRBV12-2|TRBJ2-1
CASRLRLAYNEQFF
TGTGCAAGTCGCTTAAGACTAGCCTACAATGAGCAGTTCTTC
>-|-|TRBV30|TRBJ1-3
CAWSVPGAPGNTIYF
TGTGCCTGGAGTGTCCCAGGGGCTCCTGGAAACACCATATATTTT
>-|-|TRBV11-3|TRBJ1-1
CASSLGGQSGTEAFF
TGTGCCAGCAGCTTAGGAGGACAGTCGGGCACTGAAGCTTTCTTT
>-|-|TRBV2|TRBJ1-2
CASSQGWDSYGYTF
TGTGCCAGCAGTCAGGGGTGGGATTCCTATGGCTACACCTTC
>-|-|TRBV5-4|TRBJ2-7
CASSLDQYEQYF
TGTGCCAGCAGCTTGGACCAGTACGAGCAGTACTTC
>-|-|TRBV6-5|TRBJ1-1
CASSFDPGTRNTEAFF
TGTGCCAGCAGTTTCGACCCCGGGACAAGAAACACTGAAGCTTTCTTT